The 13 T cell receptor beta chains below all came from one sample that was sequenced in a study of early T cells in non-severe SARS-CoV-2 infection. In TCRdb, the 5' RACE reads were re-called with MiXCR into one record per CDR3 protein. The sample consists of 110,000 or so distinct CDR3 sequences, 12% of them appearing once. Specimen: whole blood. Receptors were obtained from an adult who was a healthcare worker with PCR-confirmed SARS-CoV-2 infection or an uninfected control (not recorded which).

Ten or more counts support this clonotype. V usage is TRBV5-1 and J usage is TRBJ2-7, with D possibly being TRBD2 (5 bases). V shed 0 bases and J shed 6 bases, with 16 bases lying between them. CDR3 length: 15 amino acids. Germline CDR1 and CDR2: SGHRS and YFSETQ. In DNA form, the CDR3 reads TGCGCCAGCAGCTTGGCGGCTAGCACCCTTGTCGAGCAGTACTTC. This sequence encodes CASSLAASTLVEQYF.

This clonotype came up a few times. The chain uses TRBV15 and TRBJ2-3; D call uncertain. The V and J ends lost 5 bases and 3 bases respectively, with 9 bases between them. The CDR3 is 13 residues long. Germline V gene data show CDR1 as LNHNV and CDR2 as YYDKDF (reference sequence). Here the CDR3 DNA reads TGTGCCACCAGCTCTCCCCGTACAGATACGCAGTATTTT. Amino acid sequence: CATSSPRTDTQYF.

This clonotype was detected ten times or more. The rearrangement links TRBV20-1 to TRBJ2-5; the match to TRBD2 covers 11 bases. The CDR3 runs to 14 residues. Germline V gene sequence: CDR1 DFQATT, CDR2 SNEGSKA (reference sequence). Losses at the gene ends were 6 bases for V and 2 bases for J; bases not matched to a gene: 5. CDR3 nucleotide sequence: TGCAGTGCAAACAGACTAGCGGGGCAAGAGACCCAGTACTTC. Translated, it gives CSANRLAGQETQYF.

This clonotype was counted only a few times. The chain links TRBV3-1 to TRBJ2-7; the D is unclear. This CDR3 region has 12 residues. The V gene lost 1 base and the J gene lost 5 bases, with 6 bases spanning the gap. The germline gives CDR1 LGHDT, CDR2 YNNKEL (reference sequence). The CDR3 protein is CASSQVPHEQYF. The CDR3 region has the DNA TGTGCCAGCAGCCAAGTTCCCCACGAGCAGTACTTC.

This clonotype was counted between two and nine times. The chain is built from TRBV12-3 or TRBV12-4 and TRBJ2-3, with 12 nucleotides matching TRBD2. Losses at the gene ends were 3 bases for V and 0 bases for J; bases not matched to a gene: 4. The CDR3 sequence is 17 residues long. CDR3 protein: CASSLLAGGTSTDTQYF. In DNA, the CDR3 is TGTGCCAGCAGTTTGCTAGCGGGGGGGACTAGCACAGATACGCAGTATTTT.

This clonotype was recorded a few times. The CDR3 sequence is CASSQVTGRTLNTEAFF. The DNA of the CDR3 is TGTGCCAGCAGCCAAGTAACGGGGAGGACCTTGAACACTGAAGCTTTCTTT. The rearrangement uses TRBV3-1 and TRBJ1-1; D gene ambiguous. The CDR3 has 17 amino acids. V lost 1 base to trimming and J lost 0 bases, with 15 bases between them. The germline V gene has CDR1 LGHDT and CDR2 YNNKEL (reference sequence).

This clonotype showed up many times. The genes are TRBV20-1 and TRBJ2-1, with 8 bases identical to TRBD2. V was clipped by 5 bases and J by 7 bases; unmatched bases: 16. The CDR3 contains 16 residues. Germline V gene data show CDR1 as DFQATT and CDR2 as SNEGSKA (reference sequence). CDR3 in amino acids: CSAPKTAGGRPNEQFF. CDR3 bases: TGCAGTGCTCCCAAAACGGCGGGGGGCAGACCTAATGAGCAGTTCTTC.

The CDR3 nucleotides are TGTGCCAGCAGCTTTTTCGGGGTCACTGAAGCTTTCTTT. Translating gives CASSFFGVTEAFF. V gene TRBV5-4 combines with J gene TRBJ1-1; unclear D gene. Trimming removed 2 bases at V and 4 bases at J, with 9 bases between. Germline CDR1 and CDR2: SGHNT and YYREEE (reference sequence). CDR3 length: 13 amino acids.

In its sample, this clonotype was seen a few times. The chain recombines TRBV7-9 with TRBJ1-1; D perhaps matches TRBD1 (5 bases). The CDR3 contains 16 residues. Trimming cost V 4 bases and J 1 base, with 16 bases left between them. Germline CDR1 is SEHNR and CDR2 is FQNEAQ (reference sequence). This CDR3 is CASSSPPRVGNTEAFF. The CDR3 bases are TGTGCCAGCAGCTCTCCCCCCAGGGTCGGGAACACTGAAGCTTTCTTT.

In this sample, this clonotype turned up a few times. The CDR3 DNA reads TGTGCCATCAGTGGGGGTGGTGGCTACACCTTC. Amino acid sequence: CAISGGGGYTF. This chain connects TRBV10-3 to TRBJ1-2; D is unclear. CDR3 length equals 11 residues. V gave up 4 bases and J gave up 7 bases, with 7 bases separating them. Per germline, CDR1 ENHRY and CDR2 SYGVKD.

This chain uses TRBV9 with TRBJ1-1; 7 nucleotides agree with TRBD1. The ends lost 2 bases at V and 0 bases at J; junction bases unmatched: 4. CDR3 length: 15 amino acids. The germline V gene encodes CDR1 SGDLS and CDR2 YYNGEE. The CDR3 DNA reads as TGTGCCAGCAGCGTCGGGACAGCTATGAACACTGAAGCTTTCTTT. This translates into CASSVGTAMNTEAFF.

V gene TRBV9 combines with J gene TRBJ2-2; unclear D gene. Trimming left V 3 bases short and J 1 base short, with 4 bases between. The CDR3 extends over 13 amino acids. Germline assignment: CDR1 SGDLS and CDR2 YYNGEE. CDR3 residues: CASSAENTGELFF. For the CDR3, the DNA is TGTGCCAGCAGCGCAGAGAACACCGGGGAGCTGTTTTTT.

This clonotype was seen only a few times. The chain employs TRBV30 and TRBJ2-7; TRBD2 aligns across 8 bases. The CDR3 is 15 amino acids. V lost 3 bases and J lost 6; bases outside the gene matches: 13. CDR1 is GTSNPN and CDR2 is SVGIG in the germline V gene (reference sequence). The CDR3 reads CAWRRTSWGTVEQYF. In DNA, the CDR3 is TGTGCCTGGAGGAGGACTAGCTGGGGAACGGTCGAGCAGTACTTC.